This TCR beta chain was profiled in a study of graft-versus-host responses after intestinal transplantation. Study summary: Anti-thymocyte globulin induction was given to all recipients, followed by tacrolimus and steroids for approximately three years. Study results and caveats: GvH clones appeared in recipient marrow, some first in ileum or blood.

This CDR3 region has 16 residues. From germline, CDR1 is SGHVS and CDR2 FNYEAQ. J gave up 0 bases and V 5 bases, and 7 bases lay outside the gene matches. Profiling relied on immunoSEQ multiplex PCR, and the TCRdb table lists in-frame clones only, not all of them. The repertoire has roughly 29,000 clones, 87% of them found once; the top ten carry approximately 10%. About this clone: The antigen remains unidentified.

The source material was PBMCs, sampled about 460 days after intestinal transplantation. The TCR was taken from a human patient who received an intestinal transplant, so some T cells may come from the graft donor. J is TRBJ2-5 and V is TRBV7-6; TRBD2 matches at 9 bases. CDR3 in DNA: TGTGCCAGCAGCCCGGGGGCGGGAGGGTACCAAGAGACCCAGTACTTC. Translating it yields CASSPGAGGYQETQYF.